Given below is one T cell receptor beta chain in context. Its specificity is not known. This record belongs to a study of cytomegalovirus exposure and HLA in healthy donors. Study-wide points: The authors judged a highly shared variant cluster likely a sequencing artifact. Later analysis showed TCR association rates varying by HLA locus, highest for DRB1 and lowest for HLA-C.

This CDR3 has 17 residues. The V end was cut by 0 bases, the J end by 0 bases, with 10 bases between. Germline V CDR1 and CDR2: SGDLS, YYNGEE. The PCR had 60 Vbeta and 13 Jbeta primers. TCRdb keeps only in-frame clones here, not all; method: immunoSEQ multiplex PCR. The sample comprises 100,000 or so clones, around 72% of which are singletons, and approximately 2% rests with the top ten. The rearrangement uses TRBV9 and TRBJ2-6; D gene ambiguous. The sequenced sample was PBMCs. The receptor comes from a man aged 25 to 45 in good health and CMV-seronegative. The CDR3 DNA follows: TGTGCCAGCAGCGTAGAGACTCTTGACTCTGGGGCCAACGTCCTGACTTTC. The encoded protein is CASSVETLDSGANVLTF. Variable domain in full (rest from reference TRBV9 and TRBJ2-6): DSGVTQTPKHLITATGQRVTLRCSPRSGDLSVYWYQQSLDQGLQFLIQYYNGEERAKGNILERFSAQQFPDLHSELNLSSLELGDSALYFCASSVETLDSGANVLTFGAGSRLTVL.